These T cell receptor beta chains were read from a single sample in a study of blood T cell repertoires in COVID-19. The table came from immunoSEQ multiplex PCR; TCRdb's copy has only in-frame clones and leaves some out. The data contain 350,000 to 400,000 clones, around 91% of them singletons. Sample: PBMCs or T cells enriched from blood (not recorded which). These receptors were taken from a man between 18 and 35 years old who had recovered from COVID-19. The CDR3 runs from the conserved cysteine through the conserved F or W. Each record gives: clone size, V gene, D gene, J gene, CDR3 DNA, CDR3 protein. D genes are given only for firm matches. A row's size may be missing; if present it is once, few, many or a size class.

>.|TRBV5-1|TRBD1|TRBJ2-7
TGCGCCAGCAGCATCCCCGGGACAGGGGCCGAGCAGTACTTC
CASSIPGTGAEQYF
>.|TRBV5-1|TRBD1|TRBJ1-2
TGCGCCAGCAGCCCCATGACAGGGGCGACCTATGGCTACACCTTC
CASSPMTGATYGYTF
>.|TRBV27|.|TRBJ1-5
TGTGCCAGCAGTCCGGGAGGGGGTGGCAATCAGCCCCAGCATTTT
CASSPGGGGNQPQHF
>.|TRBV5-1|.|TRBJ2-1
TGCGCCAGCAGCTTGGCGGCCGGCGCACTCAGGTACAATGAGCAGTTCTTC
CASSLAAGALRYNEQFF
>.|TRBV5-1|.|TRBJ2-3
TGCGCCAGCATCCCTGGGGCAGCTAGCACAGATACGCAGTATTTT
CASIPGAASTDTQYF
>.|TRBV5-5|.|TRBJ2-7
TGTGCCAGCAGCTTGACCTCTGGCCACCGCTCCTACGAGCAGTACTTC
CASSLTSGHRSYEQYF
>.|TRBV27|TRBD1|TRBJ1-5
TGTGCCAGCAGTTCAGGACAGGGACGTGGTCAGCCCCAGCATTTT
CASSSGQGRGQPQHF
>.|TRBV5-6|.|TRBJ1-2
TGTGCCAGCAGCTTGGGAGCGGGGGTGCCCTATGGCTACACCTTC
CASSLGAGVPYGYTF
>.|TRBV7-6|TRBD2|TRBJ2-7
TGTGCCAGCAGCTTAGGGACTAGCGGCTCCTACGAGCAGTACTTC
CASSLGTSGSYEQYF
>once|TRBV4-1|TRBD1|TRBJ2-5
TGCGCCAGCAGCCAAGCCGGTTCCACAGGGGGTCGGGAGACCCAGTACTTC
CASSQAGSTGGRETQYF
>.|TRBV14|TRBD1|TRBJ2-2
TGTGCCAGCAGCCCTAAATTAGGGGGCCCGAACACCGGGGAGCTGTTTTTT
CASSPKLGGPNTGELFF
>.|TRBV25-1|.|TRBJ1-1
TGTGCCAGCAGTGAAGGGTCCCGGGGAGCTTTCTTT
CASSEGSRGAFF
>.|TRBV7-3|.|TRBJ2-7
TGTGCCAGCAGCGCAGGGGCAACAGGGTCAAAGTACTTC
CASSAGATGSKYF
>.|TRBV7-6|.|TRBJ2-2
TGTGCCAGCAGCTTAAGCGGTACGAACACCGGGGAGCTGTTTTTT
CASSLSGTNTGELFF
>.|TRBV6-6|.|TRBJ1-2
TGTGCCAGCAGTCCGCTAGGGGGGGAGAAATTGGTTATTGATGGCTACACCTTC
CASSPLGGEKLVIDGYTF
>.|TRBV12-3/TRBV12-4|.|TRBJ1-6
TGTGCCAGCAGTACCCCGGGGAATTCACCCCTCCACTTT
CASSTPGNSPLHF
>.|TRBV7-9|TRBD1|TRBJ1-2
TGTGCCAGCAGCCCGACAGGGGATGGCTACACCTTC
CASSPTGDGYTF
>.|TRBV7-8|.|TRBJ1-2
TGTGCCAGCAGCTTAGGGGCTTTAACGGTTTATTATGGCTACACCTTC
CASSLGALTVYYGYTF
>.|TRBV3-1/TRBV3-2|TRBD2|TRBJ2-2
TGTGCCAGCAGCCAAGAGTCCAGCGGGGGCATCACCGGGGAGCTGTTTTTT
CASSQESSGGITGELFF
>.|TRBV4-1|TRBD1|TRBJ2-5
TGCGCCAGCAGCCAGCTGACAGGGAAGAGTGGAGAGACCCAGTACTTC
CASSQLTGKSGETQYF
>once|TRBV7-2|TRBD1|TRBJ1-6
TGTGCCAGCAGCTTATTACAGGGGCGAAATTCACCCCTCCACTTT
CASSLLQGRNSPLHF
>.|TRBV12-3/TRBV12-4|.|TRBJ1-6
TGTGCCAGCAGTTTGGACGGGAGTTCACCCCTCCACTTT
CASSLDGSSPLHF
>.|TRBV12-2|.|TRBJ2-5
TGTGCAAGTCGCTTGGGAGGGAACCAAGAGACCCAGTACTTC
CASRLGGNQETQYF
>.|TRBV19|.|TRBJ1-2
TGTGCCAGTAGTATAGGGGCAGGAAGGATCGCTAACTATGGCTACACCTTC
CASSIGAGRIANYGYTF
>.|TRBV11-2|.|TRBJ1-1
TGTGCCAGCAGCTTAGTCGGGGTAGGGGAAGCTTTCTTT
CASSLVGVGEAFF
>.|TRBV5-1|.|TRBJ2-1
TGCGCCAGCGACTACGGATTCGGTCGGGACTCCCAGCAGTTCTTC
CASDYGFGRDSQQFF
>.|TRBV7-9|TRBD1|TRBJ2-5
TGTGCCAGCAGCTTATTCCCCGGGACAGGTGGGACCCAGTACTTC
CASSLFPGTGGTQYF
>few|TRBV14|TRBD1|TRBJ1-1
TGTGCCAGCAGCTTAACAGGGGGCAGAGAAGCTTTCTTT
CASSLTGGREAFF
>.|TRBV28|.|TRBJ1-5
TGTGCCAGCAGTTTGGTTAGTCCGCCCCAGCATTTT
CASSLVSPPQHF
>.|TRBV5-1|TRBD1|TRBJ2-3
TGCGCCAGCAGCCGGACAGGCTCTAGCACAGATACGCAGTATTTT
CASSRTGSSTDTQYF
>.|TRBV30|.|TRBJ2-2
TGTGCCTGGAAACTAGGTACCGGGGAGCTGTTTTTT
CAWKLGTGELFF
>.|TRBV24-1|.|TRBJ1-2
TGTGCCACCAGTGTCCCGGGAGCACCAGGTGGCTACACCTTC
CATSVPGAPGGYTF
>.|TRBV19|.|TRBJ1-3
TGTGCCAGCTCGATCCGGGAGCTCTCTGGAAACACCATATATTTT
CASSIRELSGNTIYF
>.|TRBV28|.|TRBJ2-7
TGTGCCAGCCTTCAGGGGAGGGATTACGAGCAGTACTTC
CASLQGRDYEQYF
>once|TRBV18|.|TRBJ1-1
TGTGCCAGCTCACCGCAGGAGAACACTGAAGCTTTCTTT
CASSPQENTEAFF
>.|TRBV27|TRBD2|TRBJ2-1
TGTGCCAGCAGGAACTCCGGGGGGAGCTCCTACAATGAGCAGTTCTTC
CASRNSGGSSYNEQFF
>.|TRBV11-2|.|TRBJ2-7
TGTGCCAGCAGCTTGGACACCTATCGACACCGAGATTACGAGCAGTACTTC
CASSLDTYRHRDYEQYF
>.|TRBV11-2|.|TRBJ2-7
TGTGCCAGCAGCTTAGATATGCGGCTTTACGAGCAGTACTTC
CASSLDMRLYEQYF
>few|TRBV3-1/TRBV3-2|.|TRBJ1-1
TGTGCCAGCAGCCAAGAGAGCCGCACTGAAGCTTTCTTT
CASSQESRTEAFF
>.|TRBV3-1/TRBV3-2|TRBD1|TRBJ2-1
TGTGCCAGCAGCCAAAGGGACAGGGGGCGTAGGAATGAGCAGTTCTTC
CASSQRDRGRRNEQFF
>.|TRBV9|.|TRBJ1-5
TGTGCCAGCAGCGTAGATCAGGGTTATCAGCCCCAGCATTTT
CASSVDQGYQPQHF
>.|TRBV27|TRBD2|TRBJ2-7
TGTGCCAGGGGACTACCGTGCGAGCAGTACTTC
CARGLPCEQYF
>.|TRBV29-1|TRBD1|TRBJ1-2
TGCAGCGTTCTAGGGGGCGATGGCTACACCTTC
CSVLGGDGYTF
>.|TRBV6-5|TRBD1|TRBJ1-1
TGTGCCAGCAGTCCTACGACAGGGGGCACTGAAGCTTTCTTT
CASSPTTGGTEAFF
>.|TRBV6-5|TRBD2|TRBJ2-7
TGTGCCAGCAGGGGGACTAGCGGTACCTACGAGCAGTACTTC
CASRGTSGTYEQYF
>.|TRBV5-8|TRBD1|TRBJ2-5
TGTGCCAGCAGCTGGGACAGGGTAGAGACCCAGTACTTC
CASSWDRVETQYF
>once|TRBV9|TRBD1|TRBJ1-1
TGTGCCAGCAGCGCCTGGGACAGGAAAGCTTTCTTT
CASSAWDRKAFF
>.|TRBV6-5|.|TRBJ2-5
TGTGCCAGCAGTTACTCGGCGGGCCTGGGGGAGACCCAGTACTTC
CASSYSAGLGETQYF
>few|TRBV3-1/TRBV3-2|.|TRBJ1-1
TGTGCCAGCATAAAACGCGGAGGGACTGAAGCTTTCTTT
CASIKRGGTEAFF
>.|TRBV7-9|.|TRBJ1-3
TGTGCCAGCAGCCAAACGATGGGCTCGGGGGTGGATTTT
CASSQTMGSGVDF
>.|TRBV7-9|.|TRBJ2-5
TGTGCCAGCAGCTTAGGTGCGATTCAAGAGACCCAGTACTTC
CASSLGAIQETQYF